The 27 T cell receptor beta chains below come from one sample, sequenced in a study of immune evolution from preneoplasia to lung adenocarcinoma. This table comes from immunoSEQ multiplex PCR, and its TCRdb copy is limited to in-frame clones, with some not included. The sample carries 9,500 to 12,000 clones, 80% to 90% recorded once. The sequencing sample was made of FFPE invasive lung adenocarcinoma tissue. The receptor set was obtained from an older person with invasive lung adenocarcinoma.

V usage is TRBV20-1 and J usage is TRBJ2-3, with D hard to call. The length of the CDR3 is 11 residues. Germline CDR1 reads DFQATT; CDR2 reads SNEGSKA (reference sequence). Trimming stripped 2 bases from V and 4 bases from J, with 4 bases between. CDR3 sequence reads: CSARFADTQYF. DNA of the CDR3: TGCAGTGCTAGATTCGCAGATACGCAGTATTTT.

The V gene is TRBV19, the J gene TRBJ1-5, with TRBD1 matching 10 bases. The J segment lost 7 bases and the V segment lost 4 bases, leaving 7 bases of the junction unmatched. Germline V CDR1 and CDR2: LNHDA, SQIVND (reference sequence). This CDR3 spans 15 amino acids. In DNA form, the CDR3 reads TGTGCCAGTAGTACGGGGACAGGGGCCCGGCAGCCCCAGCATTTT. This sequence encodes CASSTGTGARQPQHF.

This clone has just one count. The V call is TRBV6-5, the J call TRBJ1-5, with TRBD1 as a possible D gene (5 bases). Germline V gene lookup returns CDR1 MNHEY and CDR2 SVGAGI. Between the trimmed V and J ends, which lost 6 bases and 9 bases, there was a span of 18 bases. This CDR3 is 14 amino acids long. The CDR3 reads CASRKTAYQGPQHF. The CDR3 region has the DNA TGTGCCAGCAGAAAGACAGCTTACCAGGGGCCCCAGCATTTT.

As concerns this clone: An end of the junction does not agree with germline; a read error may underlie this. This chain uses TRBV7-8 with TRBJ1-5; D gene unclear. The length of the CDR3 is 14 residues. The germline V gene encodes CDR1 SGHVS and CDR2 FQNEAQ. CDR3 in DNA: TGTGCCAGCAGGTTAGGGAGTAGCAATCAGCCCCAGCATTTT. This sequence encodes CASRLGSSNQPQHF.

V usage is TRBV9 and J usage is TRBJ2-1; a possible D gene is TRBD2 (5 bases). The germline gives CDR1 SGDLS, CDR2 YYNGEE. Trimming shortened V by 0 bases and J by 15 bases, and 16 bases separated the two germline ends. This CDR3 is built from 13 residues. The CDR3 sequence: CASSVEPDSRGFF. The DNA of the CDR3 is TGTGCCAGCAGCGTAGAGCCAGACTCCCGGGGGTTCTTC.

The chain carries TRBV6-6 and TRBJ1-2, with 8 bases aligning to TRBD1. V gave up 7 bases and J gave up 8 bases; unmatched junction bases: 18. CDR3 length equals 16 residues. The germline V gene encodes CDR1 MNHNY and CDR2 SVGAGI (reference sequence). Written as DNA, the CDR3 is TGTGCCAGCACCTTAGAACCGGGACAGGATCTATTGGGCTACACCTTC. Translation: CASTLEPGQDLLGYTF.

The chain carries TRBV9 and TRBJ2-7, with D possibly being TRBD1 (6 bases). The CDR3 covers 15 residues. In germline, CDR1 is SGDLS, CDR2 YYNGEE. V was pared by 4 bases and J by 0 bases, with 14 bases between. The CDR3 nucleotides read TGTGCCAGCAGCCCGCAGGGGTCGAGCTCCTACGAGCAGTACTTC. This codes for CASSPQGSSSYEQYF.

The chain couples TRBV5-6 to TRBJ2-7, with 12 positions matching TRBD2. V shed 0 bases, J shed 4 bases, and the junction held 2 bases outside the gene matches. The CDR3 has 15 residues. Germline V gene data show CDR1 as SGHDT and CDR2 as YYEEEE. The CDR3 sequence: CASSLAGTSGYEQYF. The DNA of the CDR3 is TGTGCCAGCAGCTTGGCCGGGACTAGCGGGTACGAGCAGTACTTC.

The CDR3 is CASSLKDHQPQHF. The CDR3 nucleotides read TGTGCCAGCAGCTTGAAGGATCATCAGCCCCAGCATTTT. The chain links TRBV5-6 to TRBJ1-5; D ambiguous. The germline V and J ends were trimmed by 1 base and 5 bases, with 7 bases remaining between them. Germline CDR1 reads SGHDT; CDR2 reads YYEEEE. The CDR3 is made up of 13 amino acids.

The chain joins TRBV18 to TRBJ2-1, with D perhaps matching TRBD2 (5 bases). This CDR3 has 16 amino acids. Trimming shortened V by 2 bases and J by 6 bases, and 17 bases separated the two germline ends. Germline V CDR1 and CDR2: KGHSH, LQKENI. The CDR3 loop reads CASSPTRSLEVNEQFF. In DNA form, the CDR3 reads TGTGCCAGCTCACCAACGAGATCACTAGAGGTCAATGAGCAGTTCTTC.

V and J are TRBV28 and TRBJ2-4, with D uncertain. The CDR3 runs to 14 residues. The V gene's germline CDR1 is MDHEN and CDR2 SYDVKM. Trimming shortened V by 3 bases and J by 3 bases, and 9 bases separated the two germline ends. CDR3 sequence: CASSFGRVKNIQYF. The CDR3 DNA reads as TGTGCCAGCAGTTTCGGCCGAGTCAAAAACATTCAGTACTTC.

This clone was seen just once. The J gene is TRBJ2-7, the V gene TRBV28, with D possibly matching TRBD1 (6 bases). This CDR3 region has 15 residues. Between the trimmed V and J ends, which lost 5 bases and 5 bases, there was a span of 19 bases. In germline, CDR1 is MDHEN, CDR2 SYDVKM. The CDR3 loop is CASSKRTAGPHEQYF. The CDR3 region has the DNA TGTGCCAGCAGTAAACGGACAGCAGGTCCCCACGAGCAGTACTTC. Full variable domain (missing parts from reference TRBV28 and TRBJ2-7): DVKVTQSSRYLVKRTGEKVFLECVQDMDHENMFWYRQDPGLGLRLIYFSYDVKMKEKGDIPEGYSVSREKKERFSLILESASTNQTSMYLCASSKRTAGPHEQYFGPGTRLTVT.

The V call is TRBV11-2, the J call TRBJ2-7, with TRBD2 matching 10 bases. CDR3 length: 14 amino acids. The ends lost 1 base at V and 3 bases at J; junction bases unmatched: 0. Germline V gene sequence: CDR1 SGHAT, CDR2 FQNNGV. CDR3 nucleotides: TGTGCCAGCAGCTTAGGGACTAGCGGCTACGAGCAGTACTTC. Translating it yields CASSLGTSGYEQYF.

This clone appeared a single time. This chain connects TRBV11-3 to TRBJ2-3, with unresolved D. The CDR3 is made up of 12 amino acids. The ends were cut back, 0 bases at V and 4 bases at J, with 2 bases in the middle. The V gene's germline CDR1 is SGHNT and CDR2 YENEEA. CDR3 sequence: CASSLDADTQYF. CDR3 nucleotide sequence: TGTGCCAGCAGCTTAGACGCAGATACGCAGTATTTT.

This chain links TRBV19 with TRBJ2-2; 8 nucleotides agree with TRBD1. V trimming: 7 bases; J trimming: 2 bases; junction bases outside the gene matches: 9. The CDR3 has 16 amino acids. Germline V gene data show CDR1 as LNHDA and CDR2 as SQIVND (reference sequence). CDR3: CASTSDRVYNTGELFF. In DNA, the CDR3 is TGTGCCAGTACCTCGGACAGGGTGTATAACACCGGGGAGCTGTTTTTT. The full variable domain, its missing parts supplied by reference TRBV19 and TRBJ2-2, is DGGITQSPKYLFRKEGQNVTLSCEQNLNHDAMYWYRQDPGQGLRLIYYSQIVNDFQKGDIAEGYSVSREKKESFPLTVTSAQKNPTAFYLCASTSDRVYNTGELFFGEGSRLTVL.

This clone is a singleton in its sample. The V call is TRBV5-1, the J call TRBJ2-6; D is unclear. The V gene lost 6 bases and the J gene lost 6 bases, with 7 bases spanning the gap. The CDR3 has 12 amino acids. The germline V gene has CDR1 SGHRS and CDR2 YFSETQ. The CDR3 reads CASTGEANVLTF. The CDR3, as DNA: TGCGCCAGCACTGGGGAGGCCAACGTCCTGACTTTC. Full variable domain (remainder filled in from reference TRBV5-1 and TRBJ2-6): KAGVTQTPRYLIKTRGQQVTLSCSPISGHRSVSWYQQTPGQGLQFLFEYFSETQRNKGNFPGRFSGRQFSNSRSEMNVSTLELGDSALYLCASTGEANVLTFGAGSRLTVL.

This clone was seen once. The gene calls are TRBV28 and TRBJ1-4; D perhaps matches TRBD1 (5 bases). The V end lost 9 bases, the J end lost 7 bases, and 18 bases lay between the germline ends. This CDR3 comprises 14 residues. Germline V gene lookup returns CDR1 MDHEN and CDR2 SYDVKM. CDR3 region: CASFPSGEGEKLFF. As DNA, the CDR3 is TGTGCCAGTTTCCCCTCGGGGGAAGGTGAAAAACTGTTTTTT.

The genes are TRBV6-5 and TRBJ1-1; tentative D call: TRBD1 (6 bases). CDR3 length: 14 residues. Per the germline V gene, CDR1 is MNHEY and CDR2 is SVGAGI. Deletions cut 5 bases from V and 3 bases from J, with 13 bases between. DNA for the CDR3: TGTGCCAGCAGTCAACCGGGACACGACACTGAAGCTTTCTTT. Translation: CASSQPGHDTEAFF.

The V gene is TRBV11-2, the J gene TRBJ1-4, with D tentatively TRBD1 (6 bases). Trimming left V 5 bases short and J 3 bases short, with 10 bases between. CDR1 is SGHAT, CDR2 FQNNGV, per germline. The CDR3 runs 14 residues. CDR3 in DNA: TGTGCCAGCAGCCCCAGACAGGCTAATGAAAAACTGTTTTTT. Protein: CASSPRQANEKLFF.

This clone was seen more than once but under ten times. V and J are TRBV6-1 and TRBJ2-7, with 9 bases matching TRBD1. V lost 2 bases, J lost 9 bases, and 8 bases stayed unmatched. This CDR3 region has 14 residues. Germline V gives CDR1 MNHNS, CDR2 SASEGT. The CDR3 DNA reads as TGTGCCAGCAGTGAATTAGGGGACAGGGCCAGGCAGTACTTC. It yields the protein CASSELGDRARQYF.

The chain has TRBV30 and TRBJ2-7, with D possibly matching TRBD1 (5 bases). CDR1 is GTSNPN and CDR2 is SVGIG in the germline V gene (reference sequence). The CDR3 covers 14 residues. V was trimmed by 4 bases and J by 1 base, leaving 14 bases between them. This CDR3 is CAWKQFRGSYEQYF. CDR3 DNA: TGTGCCTGGAAACAGTTTAGGGGATCCTACGAGCAGTACTTC.

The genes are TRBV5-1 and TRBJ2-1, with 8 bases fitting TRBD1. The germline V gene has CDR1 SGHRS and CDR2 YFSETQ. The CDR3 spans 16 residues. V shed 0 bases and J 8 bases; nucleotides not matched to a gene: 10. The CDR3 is CASSLVGRGQVDEQFF. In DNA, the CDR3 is TGCGCCAGCAGCTTGGTTGGCAGGGGGCAGGTCGATGAGCAGTTCTTC.

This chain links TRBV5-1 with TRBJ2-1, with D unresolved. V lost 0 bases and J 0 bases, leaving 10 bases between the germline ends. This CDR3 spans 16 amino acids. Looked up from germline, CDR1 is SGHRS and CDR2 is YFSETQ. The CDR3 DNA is TGCGCCAGCAGCTTGGGTGTGGATAGCTCCTACAATGAGCAGTTCTTC. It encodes CASSLGVDSSYNEQFF.

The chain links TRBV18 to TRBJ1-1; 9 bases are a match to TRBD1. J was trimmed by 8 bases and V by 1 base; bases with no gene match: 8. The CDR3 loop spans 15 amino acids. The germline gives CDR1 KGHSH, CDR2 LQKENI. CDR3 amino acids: CASSPRTRQGEEAFF. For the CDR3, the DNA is TGTGCCAGCTCACCACGGACGAGACAGGGGGAGGAAGCTTTCTTT.

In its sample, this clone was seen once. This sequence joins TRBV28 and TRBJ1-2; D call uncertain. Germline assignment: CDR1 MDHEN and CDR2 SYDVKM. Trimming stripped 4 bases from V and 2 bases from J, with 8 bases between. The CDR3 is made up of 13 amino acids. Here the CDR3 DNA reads TGTGCCAGCAGTTCAAGGCGGAACTATGGCTACACCTTC. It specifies CASSSRRNYGYTF.

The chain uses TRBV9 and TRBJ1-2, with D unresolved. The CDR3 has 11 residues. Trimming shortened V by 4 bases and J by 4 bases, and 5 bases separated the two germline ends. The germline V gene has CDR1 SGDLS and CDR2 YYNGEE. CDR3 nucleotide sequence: TGTGCCAGCAGCCAGGCCTATGGCTACACCTTC. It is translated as CASSQAYGYTF. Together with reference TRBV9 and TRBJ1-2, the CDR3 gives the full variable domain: DSGVTQTPKHLITATGQRVTLRCSPRSGDLSVYWYQQSLDQGLQFLIQYYNGEERAKGNILERFSAQQFPDLHSELNLSSLELGDSALYFCASSQAYGYTFGSGTRLTVV.

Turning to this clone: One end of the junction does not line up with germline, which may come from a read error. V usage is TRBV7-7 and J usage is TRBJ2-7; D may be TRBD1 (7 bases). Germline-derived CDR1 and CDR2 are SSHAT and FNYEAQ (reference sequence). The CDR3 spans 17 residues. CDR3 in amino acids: CASSSGDSCSRGYEQYF. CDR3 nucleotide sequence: TGTGCTAGCAGCTCCGGGGACAGCTGCTCGCGGGGTTACGAGCAGTACTTC. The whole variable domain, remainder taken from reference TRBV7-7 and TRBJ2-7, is GAGVSQSPRYKVTKRGQDVTLRCDPISSHATLYWYQQALGQGPEFLTYFNYEAQPDKSGLPSDRFSAERPEGSISTLTIQRTEQRDSAMYRCASSSGDSCSRGYEQYFGPGTRLTVT.